This T cell receptor beta chain comes out of a study of vaccination and CD4 T cells after COVID-19. Overall study context: Typically, post-vaccine samples were obtained a median approximately 70 days after dose two, within a range of 14 to 241. Study-wide results and caveats: A relatively small number of convalescent patients were studied, and no early post-infection timepoints were included.

V was clipped by 5 bases and J by 2 bases; unmatched bases: 14. The V gene's germline CDR1 is MDHEN and CDR2 SYDVKM. The CDR3 has 17 amino acids. Sequencing of cultured CD4+ T cell DNA used the Oncomine TCR Beta short-read assay. TCRdb called the PCR reads again in MiXCR, with one record for every CDR3 protein. The data contain over 8,000 distinct CDR3 sequences, 45% to 70% of them singletons. With respect to this clonotype: Its target is not known.

Treatment indicated: approximately nine-day PBMC culture with coronavirus spike peptide pools or control peptides (ViraFEST assay). The sequencing input was CD4+ T cells from blood, cultured in vitro. The chain is built from TRBV28 and TRBJ1-2; 7 bases are a match to TRBD1. This sequence was found in a human donor who had recovered from COVID-19. The CDR3 DNA sequence: TGTGCCAGCAGTCCACGAACCCCGACAGGGAAGAACTATGGCTACACCTTC. Its translation is CASSPRTPTGKNYGYTF.